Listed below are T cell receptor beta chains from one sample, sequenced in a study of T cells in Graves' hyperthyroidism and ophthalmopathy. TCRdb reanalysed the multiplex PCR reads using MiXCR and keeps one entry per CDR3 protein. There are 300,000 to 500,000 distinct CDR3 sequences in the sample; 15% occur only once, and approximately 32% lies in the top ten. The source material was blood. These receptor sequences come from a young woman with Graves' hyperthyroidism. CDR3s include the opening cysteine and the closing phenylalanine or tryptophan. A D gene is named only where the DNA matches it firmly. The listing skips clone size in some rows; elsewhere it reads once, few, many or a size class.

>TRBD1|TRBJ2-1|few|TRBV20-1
CSASSPGQGYEQFF
TGCAGTGCTAGTTCCCCTGGACAGGGTTATGAGCAGTTCTTC
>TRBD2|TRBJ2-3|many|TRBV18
CASSPTPTLAGADTQYF
TGTGCCAGCTCACCGACCCCTACACTAGCGGGAGCCGATACGCAGTATTTT
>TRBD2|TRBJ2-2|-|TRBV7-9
CASSKGLAGVGTGELFF
TGTGCCAGCAGCAAGGGACTAGCGGGAGTTGGCACCGGGGAGCTGTTTTTT
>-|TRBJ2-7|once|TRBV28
CASSELGFEQYF
TGTGCCAGCAGTGAATTGGGGTTCGAGCAGTACTTC
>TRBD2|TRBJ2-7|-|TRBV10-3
CAIMASGRGDEQYF
TGTGCCATCATGGCCAGCGGGAGGGGGGACGAGCAGTACTTC
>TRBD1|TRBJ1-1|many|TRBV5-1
CASSEQRQGVNTEAFF
TGCGCCAGCAGCGAGCAAAGACAGGGGGTGAACACTGAAGCTTTCTTT
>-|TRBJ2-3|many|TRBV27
CASSSKSSTDTQYF
TGTGCCAGCAGTTCGAAATCTAGCACAGATACGCAGTATTTT
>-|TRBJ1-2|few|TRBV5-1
CASSPDLTGPANYGYTF
TGCGCCAGCAGCCCGGACCTGACAGGTCCCGCTAACTATGGCTACACCTTC
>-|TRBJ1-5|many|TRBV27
CASSPKGIGNQPQHF
TGTGCCAGCAGTCCCAAGGGGATAGGCAATCAGCCCCAGCATTTT
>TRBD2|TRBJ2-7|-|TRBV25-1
CASSEFVPAGTSEQYF
TGTGCCAGCAGTGAATTCGTACCAGCGGGAACTAGTGAGCAGTACTTC
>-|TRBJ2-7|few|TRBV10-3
CAISAPESSYEQYF
TGTGCCATCAGTGCTCCGGAAAGCTCCTACGAGCAGTACTTC
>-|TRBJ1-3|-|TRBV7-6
CASSPGTASGNTIYF
TGTGCCAGCAGCCCCGGTACGGCCTCTGGAAACACCATATATTTT
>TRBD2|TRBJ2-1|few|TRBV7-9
CASSFTSGYSYNEQFF
TGTGCCAGCAGCTTTACTAGCGGGTACTCCTACAATGAGCAGTTCTTC
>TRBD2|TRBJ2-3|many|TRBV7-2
CASSLLPSGTDTQYF
TGTGCCAGCAGCTTATTGCCTAGCGGGACTGATACGCAGTATTTT
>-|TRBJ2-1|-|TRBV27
CASSTQPGTTFYNEQFF
TGTGCCAGCAGTACACAACCCGGGACAACCTTTTACAATGAGCAGTTCTTC
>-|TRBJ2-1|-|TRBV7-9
CASSSTSESSYNEQFF
TGTGCCAGCAGCTCCACTTCGGAGAGTTCCTACAATGAGCAGTTCTTC
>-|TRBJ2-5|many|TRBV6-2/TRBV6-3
CAIRRNQETQYF
TGTGCCATCAGACGGAACCAAGAGACCCAGTACTTC
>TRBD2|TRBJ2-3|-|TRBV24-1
CATSEGVAGAIDTQYF
TGTGCCACCAGTGAGGGCGTAGCGGGAGCGATAGATACGCAGTATTTT
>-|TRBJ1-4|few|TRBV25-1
CASRKSTNEKLFF
TGTGCCAGCAGAAAGTCAACTAATGAAAAACTGTTTTTT
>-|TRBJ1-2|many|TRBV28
CASSQPGGRGYTF
TGTGCCAGCAGTCAACCGGGGGGCCGTGGCTACACCTTC
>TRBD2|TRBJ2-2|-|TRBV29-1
CSVDGLDGRPTGELFF
TGCAGCGTTGATGGTCTGGACGGGAGGCCCACCGGGGAGCTGTTTTTT
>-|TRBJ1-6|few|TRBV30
CAWSDGDGRDSPLHF
TGTGCCTGGTCCGATGGGGACGGTCGGGATTCACCCCTCCACTTT
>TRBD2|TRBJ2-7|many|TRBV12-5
CASGLVEGSLAGVSYEQYF
TGTGCTAGTGGTTTGGTAGAGGGGTCGTTAGCGGGAGTTTCCTACGAGCAGTACTTC
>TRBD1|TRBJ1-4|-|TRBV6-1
CASSPRDRVGEKLFF
TGTGCCAGCAGTCCTCGGGACAGGGTTGGGGAAAAACTGTTTTTT
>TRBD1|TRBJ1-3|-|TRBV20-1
CSADRGGPSGNTIYF
TGCAGTGCTGACCGAGGGGGCCCCTCTGGAAACACCATATATTTT
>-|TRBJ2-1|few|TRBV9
CASSVAGRGYNEQFF
TGTGCCAGCAGCGTAGCCGGGAGAGGCTACAATGAGCAGTTCTTC
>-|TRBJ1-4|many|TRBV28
CASGMGGDEKLFF
TGTGCCTCGGGGATGGGAGGGGATGAAAAACTGTTTTTT
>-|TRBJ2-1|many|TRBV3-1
CASSPNTNEQFF
TGTGCCAGCAGCCCTAACACCAATGAGCAGTTCTTC
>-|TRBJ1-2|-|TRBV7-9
CASSQQFYGYTF
TGTGCCAGCAGCCAACAGTTCTATGGCTACACCTTC
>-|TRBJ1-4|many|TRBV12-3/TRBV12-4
CASSRNGRNNEKLFF
TGTGCCAGCAGCCGAAACGGACGGAATAATGAAAAACTGTTTTTT
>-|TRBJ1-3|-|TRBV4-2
CASSQEINSGNTIYF
TGTGCCAGCAGCCAAGAAATTAATTCTGGAAACACCATATATTTT
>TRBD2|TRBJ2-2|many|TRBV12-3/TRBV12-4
CASSPTSGTSGNTGELFF
TGTGCCAGCAGTCCTACTTCCGGGACTAGCGGGAACACCGGGGAGCTGTTTTTT
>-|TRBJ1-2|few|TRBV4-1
CASSPRDSGAHGYTF
TGCGCCAGCAGCCCAAGGGATAGTGGGGCCCATGGCTACACCTTC
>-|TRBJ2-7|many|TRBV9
CASSRTGYEQYF
TGTGCCAGCAGCAGGACGGGTTACGAGCAGTACTTC
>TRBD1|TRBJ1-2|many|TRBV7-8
CASTVGVGQAYGYTF
TGTGCCAGCACCGTAGGGGTGGGACAGGCCTATGGCTACACCTTC
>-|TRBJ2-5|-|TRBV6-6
CASSYSRYGETQYF
TGTGCCAGCAGTTACTCGAGGTACGGAGAGACCCAGTACTTC
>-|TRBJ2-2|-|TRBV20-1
CSARDLVANTGELFF
TGCAGTGCTAGAGATTTAGTAGCGAACACCGGGGAGCTGTTTTTT
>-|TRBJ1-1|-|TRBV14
CASSQAANTEAFF
TGTGCCAGCAGCCAAGCAGCGAACACTGAAGCTTTCTTT
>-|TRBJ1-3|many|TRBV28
CASRGLLRPSGNTIYF
TGTGCCAGCAGGGGACTCTTGAGGCCCTCTGGAAACACCATATATTTT
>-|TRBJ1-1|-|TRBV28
CASSLYTEAFF
TGTGCCAGCAGTTTATACACTGAAGCTTTCTTT
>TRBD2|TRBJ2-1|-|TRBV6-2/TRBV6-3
CALTDGRHNEQFF
TGTGCCCTTACAGACGGGAGGCACAATGAGCAGTTCTTC
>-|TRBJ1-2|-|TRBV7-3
CASSSRGGSGYTF
TGTGCCAGCAGCTCAAGGGGGGGCTCGGGCTACACCTTC
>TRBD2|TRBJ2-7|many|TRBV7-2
CASSPGLAGGPSAYEQYF
TGTGCCAGCAGCCCGGGACTAGCGGGAGGGCCGTCGGCCTACGAGCAGTACTTC
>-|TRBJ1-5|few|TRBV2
CASKVGTTLNQPQHF
TGTGCCAGCAAGGTCGGGACAACGCTCAATCAGCCCCAGCATTTT
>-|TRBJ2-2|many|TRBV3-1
CASSQLNGRTTGELFF
TGTGCCAGCAGCCAATTAAATGGCAGGACCACCGGGGAGCTGTTTTTT
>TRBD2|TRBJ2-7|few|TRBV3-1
CASSQGWREKNYEQYF
TGTGCCAGCAGCCAAGGATGGCGGGAGAAGAACTACGAGCAGTACTTC
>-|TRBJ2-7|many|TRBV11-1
CASSWGMEDEQYF
TGTGCCAGCAGCTGGGGGATGGAGGACGAGCAGTACTTC
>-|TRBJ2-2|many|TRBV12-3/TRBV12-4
CASSLDRATNTGELFF
TGTGCCAGCAGTTTAGACAGGGCGACGAACACCGGGGAGCTGTTTTTT
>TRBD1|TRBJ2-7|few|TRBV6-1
CASSGGQGRSYEQYF
TGTGCCAGCAGTGGGGGACAGGGTCGATCCTACGAGCAGTACTTC
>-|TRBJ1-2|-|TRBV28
CASSLMGDGQGYTF
TGTGCCAGCAGTTTAATGGGGGACGGACAAGGGTACACCTTC
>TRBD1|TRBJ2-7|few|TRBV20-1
CSARVPGGASGFYHEQYF
TGCAGTGCTAGAGTACCAGGGGGCGCCTCGGGGTTCTACCACGAGCAGTACTTC